The 20 T cell receptor beta chains below were found in one sample sequenced in a study of blood T cell repertoires in COVID-19. TCRdb's copy holds only in-frame clones and misses some; the assay was immunoSEQ multiplex PCR. The sample lists around 250,000 clones; around 88% were seen once. The specimen sequenced was peripheral blood. Source of these receptors: an elderly man with acute or convalescent COVID-19.

The genes are TRBV4-2 and TRBJ1-5, with 7 bases aligning to TRBD1. V gave up 5 bases and J gave up 4 bases; unmatched junction bases: 8. The germline gives CDR1 LGHNA, CDR2 YNFKEQ. This CDR3 region has 15 residues. CDR3 DNA: TGTGCCAGCAGCGGCCCCGGGACAGTAAATCAGCCCCAGCATTTT. Translation: CASSGPGTVNQPQHF.

The DNA of the CDR3 is TGTGCCAGCAGCTTAAAGTATAGAGTGGCAGGACTCCAAGAGACCCAGTACTTC. It yields the protein CASSLKYRVAGLQETQYF. The rearrangement joins TRBV7-9 to TRBJ2-5; TRBD2 is a possible D gene (5 bases). The V end was cut by 2 bases, the J end by 1 base, with 20 bases between. The CDR3 sequence is 18 residues long. Germline V gene sequence: CDR1 SEHNR, CDR2 FQNEAQ (reference sequence).

The V gene is TRBV28, the J gene TRBJ2-5; D may be TRBD2 (6 bases). CDR3 length: 12 residues. Germline V gene sequence: CDR1 MDHEN, CDR2 SYDVKM. V shed 5 bases and J shed 5 bases, with 9 bases lying between them. Here the CDR3 DNA reads TGTGCCAGCAGTAGGGGAGGCGAGACCCAGTACTTC. Encoded protein: CASSRGGETQYF.

This clone was detected only a few times. The chain carries TRBV2 and TRBJ1-1, with TRBD1 identical over 7 bases. Germline V lookup: CDR1 SNHLY, CDR2 FYNNEI. J was trimmed by 5 bases and V by 3 bases; bases with no gene match: 6. The CDR3 length is 14 residues. CDR3: CASSEGRGRTEAFF. Written as DNA, the CDR3 is TGTGCCAGCAGTGAGGGTAGGGGGCGGACTGAAGCTTTCTTT.

The chain uses TRBV5-6 and TRBJ1-1; D may be TRBD1 (6 bases). The CDR3 contains 13 residues. Looked up from germline, CDR1 is SGHDT and CDR2 is YYEEEE. V shed 1 base and J shed 5 bases, with 9 bases lying between them. The CDR3 sequence is CASSLKGGTEAFF. The CDR3, as DNA: TGTGCCAGCAGCTTGAAGGGGGGGACTGAAGCTTTCTTT.

The chain carries TRBV7-2 and TRBJ2-5; TRBD2 matches 10 bases. This CDR3 has 19 amino acids. J was trimmed by 4 bases and V by 1 base; bases with no gene match: 15. Germline CDR1 is SGHTA and CDR2 is FQGNSA. The CDR3 reads CASSLGGLAGEEVGETQYF. In DNA, the CDR3 is TGTGCCAGCAGCTTAGGGGGGCTAGCGGGAGAAGAGGTAGGAGAGACCCAGTACTTC.

The rearrangement uses TRBV25-1 and TRBJ1-6, with 9 bases lining up with TRBD1. CDR1 is MGHDK and CDR2 is SYGVNS in the germline V gene. Trimming removed 8 bases from V and 7 bases from J; junction bases left unmatched: 12. The CDR3 is 16 residues long. The CDR3 region has the DNA TGTGCCAGCGGCCCCCCGGGACAGGGACGGAATTCACCCCTCCACTTT. Translated: CASGPPGQGRNSPLHF.

The chain carries TRBV28 and TRBJ1-2, with a tentative D call TRBD1 (5 bases). V shed 6 bases and J shed 4 bases, with 15 bases lying between them. The CDR3 extends over 14 amino acids. CDR1 MDHEN and CDR2 SYDVKM come from the germline V gene. The DNA of the CDR3 is TGTGCCAGCAGCCCGAGGCGGGGCGGCTATGGCTACACCTTC. It translates to CASSPRRGGYGYTF.

The chain has TRBV5-1 and TRBJ1-2, with D maybe TRBD1 (6 bases). Trimming shortened V by 3 bases and J by 8 bases, and 14 bases separated the two germline ends. The germline CDR1 and CDR2 sequences are SGHRS and YFSETQ. The CDR3 length is 13 residues. CDR3: CASSSQTGGGYTF. The DNA of the CDR3 is TGCGCCAGCAGCTCCCAGACAGGCGGAGGCTACACCTTC.

The rearrangement joins TRBV6-4 to TRBJ2-2; 11 nucleotides match TRBD1. Germline V gene lookup returns CDR1 MRHNA and CDR2 SNTAGT. The V and J ends lost 5 bases and 4 bases, in that order; junction bases with no gene match: 6. The CDR3 is made up of 16 amino acids. Here the CDR3 DNA reads TGTGCCAGCAGTCGTGGACAGGGGGCGGGCACCGGGGAGCTGTTTTTT. Translated, it gives CASSRGQGAGTGELFF.

There are a few counts of this clone. This chain links TRBV9 with TRBJ1-2, with TRBD1 matching over 7 bases. There are 14 residues in the CDR3. Germline CDR1 reads SGDLS; CDR2 reads YYNGEE. J lost 4 bases, V lost 3 bases, and 6 bases had no gene match. CDR3 region: CASSGGGASYGYTF. CDR3 nucleotide sequence: TGTGCCAGCAGCGGAGGGGGCGCATCCTATGGCTACACCTTC.

The rearrangement uses TRBV2 and TRBJ1-2, with no clear D. Looked up from germline, CDR1 is SNHLY and CDR2 is FYNNEI. Deletions cut 7 bases from V and 2 bases from J, with 8 bases between. The CDR3 runs 12 residues. CDR3 bases: TGTGCCAGCACCTGGGCGAACTATGGCTACACCTTC. Protein product: CASTWANYGYTF.

This clone occurred a few times. The chain uses TRBV6-5 and TRBJ1-5, with D unresolved. The CDR3 spans 11 residues. Trimming took off 6 bases at V and 7 bases at J, with 7 bases between the two ends. The germline CDR1 and CDR2 sequences are MNHEY and SVGAGI. The CDR3 nucleotides read TGTGCCAGCAGCCTAAACCAGCCCCAGCATTTT. Residues: CASSLNQPQHF.

The V gene is TRBV11-1, the J gene TRBJ2-1; D possibly corresponds to TRBD2 (5 bases). CDR1 is SGHAT and CDR2 is FQDESV in the germline V gene (reference sequence). The CDR3 spans 15 residues. V was cut by 2 bases and J by 5 bases, with 13 bases left in between. CDR3 region: CASSLYGVPHNEQFF. CDR3 nucleotides: TGTGCCAGCAGCTTATACGGGGTCCCGCACAATGAGCAGTTCTTC.

Of note for this clone: This specimen includes other DNA sequences encoding the same CDR3. The chain couples TRBV5-1 to TRBJ1-2; D is ambiguous. The V and J ends lost 4 bases and 2 bases respectively, with 9 bases between them. The germline V gene encodes CDR1 SGHRS and CDR2 YFSETQ. This CDR3 is 13 amino acids long. The DNA for the CDR3 is TGCGCCAGCAGCCCAGATTCCAACTATGGCTACACCTTC. It is translated as CASSPDSNYGYTF.

This chain links TRBV10-3 with TRBJ1-1; weak D call: TRBD1 (5 bases). V lost 7 bases to trimming and J lost 2 bases, with 11 bases between them. This CDR3 region has 13 residues. Germline assignment: CDR1 ENHRY and CDR2 SYGVKD. The CDR3 protein is CAITRQPNTEAFF. In nucleotides, the CDR3 is TGTGCCATCACCAGACAGCCAAACACTGAAGCTTTCTTT.

The J gene is TRBJ1-5, the V gene TRBV19; D is possibly TRBD1 (6 bases). Germline V gene data show CDR1 as LNHDA and CDR2 as SQIVND (reference sequence). Trimming removed 6 bases at V and 0 bases at J, with 9 bases between. The CDR3 has 14 amino acids. CDR3 region: CASRQGNSNQPQHF. DNA for the CDR3: TGTGCCAGTAGGCAGGGGAATAGCAATCAGCCCCAGCATTTT.

The chain's CDR3 is CASSEGPTSNQPQHF. As DNA, the CDR3 is TGTGCCAGCAGTGAAGGGCCCACTAGCAATCAGCCCCAGCATTTT. The chain combines TRBV6-1 with TRBJ1-5; D call uncertain. The germline CDR1 and CDR2 sequences are MNHNS and SASEGT. Trimming stripped 1 base from V and 0 bases from J, with 7 bases between. This CDR3 contains 15 residues.

The rearrangement joins TRBV11-2 to TRBJ2-3; TRBD2 might be the D (5 bases). V was clipped by 4 bases and J by 2 bases, with 19 bases between them. Germline assignment: CDR1 SGHAT and CDR2 FQNNGV. CDR3 length equals 17 residues. The CDR3 DNA reads TGTGCCAGCAGCTCCCTCTCCCGGCGGGCCGCCACAGATACGCAGTATTTT. Translating it yields CASSSLSRRAATDTQYF.

The chain carries TRBV4-3 and TRBJ2-2; the D is unclear. Trimming cost V 6 bases and J 2 bases, with 13 bases left between them. The CDR3 is 15 amino acids. Germline V gives CDR1 LGHNA, CDR2 YSLEER. Here the CDR3 reads CASSSQIGNTGELFF. CDR3 nucleotides: TGCGCCAGCAGTTCCCAGATTGGCAACACCGGGGAGCTGTTTTTT.